This record looks at one TCR beta chain sequence and its context. As yet, its antigen is unknown. Data came from immunoSEQ multiplex PCR; TCRdb stores just in-frame clones and leaves some out. The sample shows 200,000 or so clones, about nine tenths of them seen only once. The V gene's germline CDR1 is MNHNS and CDR2 SASEGT. CDR3 size: 16 residues. V was trimmed by 1 base and J by 3 bases, leaving 13 bases between them. The entry originates in a study of T cell responses to AZD1222 COVID-19 vaccine. Study-wide results and caveats: Scientists sampled the repertoires only once the peak T cell response had passed.

The chain uses TRBV6-1 and TRBJ1-5; D uncertain. The source is an adult in good health. The sequencing here drew on peripheral blood, taken on day 0 of MenACWY control vaccination. CDR3 amino acids: CASSEVSGRYNQPQHF. CDR3 nucleotides: TGTGCCAGCAGTGAAGTTTCCGGAAGGTACAATCAGCCCCAGCATTTT.